Sequencing of this TCR beta chain was carried out in a study of shared clonotypes between healthy human individuals. V was trimmed by 1 base and J by 0 bases, leaving 15 bases between them. This CDR3 comprises 17 residues. The germline V gene encodes CDR1 SGHTA and CDR2 FQGNSA. Assay runs were performed at deep level. The repertoire was sequenced with immunoSEQ multiplex PCR; TCRdb's copy has only in-frame clones and lacks some. The sample holds roughly 1,000,000 clones, approximately 80% seen once. The rearrangement links TRBV7-2 to TRBJ1-2; D perhaps matches TRBD1 (6 bases). This TCR came from a man aged 18-30 years in good health. Some clones in this sample may be carry-over from other donors' samples. The sequencing input was memory CD4+ T cells from PBMCs. As to subset: CD45RA-negative fraction. Here the CDR3 DNA reads TGTGCCAGCAGCTTAGATGGGGGGGCAAGGGCTAACTATGGCTACACCTTC. Translated, it gives CASSLDGGARANYGYTF.